The 6 T cell receptor beta chains below come from one sample, sequenced in a study of T cells after yellow fever vaccination. TCRdb re-derived calls from the 5' RACE reads in MiXCR, one entry per CDR3 protein. The sample contains about 330,000 distinct CDR3 sequences, around 7% of which appear only once. Sequencing used PBMCs, obtained roughly seven weeks after the first yellow fever vaccination. Receptor source: a man between 18 and 35 years old who received the YFV17D yellow fever vaccine.

This clonotype was detected a few times. The V call is TRBV4-2, the J call TRBJ2-1, with TRBD2 identical over 7 bases. The germline V gene encodes CDR1 LGHNA and CDR2 YNFKEQ. The CDR3 runs 14 residues. The J segment lost 7 bases and the V segment lost 1 base, leaving 4 bases of the junction unmatched. As DNA, the CDR3 is TGTGCCAGCAGCCAAGCTGGACTAGGAAATGAGCAGTTCTTC. It yields the protein CASSQAGLGNEQFF.

The gene calls are TRBV7-3 and TRBJ2-3; 7 bases map to TRBD1. V lost 1 base and J lost 2; bases outside the gene matches: 3. CDR3 size: 15 residues. Germline V gene data show CDR1 as SGHTA and CDR2 as FQGTGA. As DNA, the CDR3 is TGTGCCAGCAGCTTAATAGGGGGCTTCACAGATACGCAGTATTTT. Translated, it gives CASSLIGGFTDTQYF.

In its sample, this clonotype was seen many times. The CDR3, as DNA: TGTGCCAGCAGTTCCCGGGACAGGAAGAGAAACATTCAGTACTTC. Amino acids: CASSSRDRKRNIQYF. The rearrangement uses TRBV6-5 and TRBJ2-4; 8 nucleotides align to TRBD1. Germline V lookup: CDR1 MNHEY, CDR2 SVGAGI. V shed 4 bases and J 6 bases; nucleotides not matched to a gene: 8. The CDR3 sequence is 15 residues long.

The chain recombines TRBV24-1 with TRBJ1-2; possibly TRBD1 for D (5 bases). The V gene lost 3 bases and the J gene lost 2 bases, with 12 bases spanning the gap. Germline loops: CDR1 KGHDR, CDR2 SFDVKD. The CDR3 spans 15 residues. As DNA, the CDR3 is TGTGCCACCAGTGATGGGACCCTTGTAAACTATGGCTACACCTTC. Translated: CATSDGTLVNYGYTF.

The table lists this clonotype with a few counts. V is TRBV29-1 and J is TRBJ2-1; 7 bases are shared with TRBD2. The J segment lost 4 bases and the V segment lost 7 bases, leaving 10 bases of the junction unmatched. CDR1 is SQVTM and CDR2 is ANQGSEA in the germline V gene. The CDR3 sequence is 14 residues long. The CDR3 bases are TGCAGCGCCGCGAAGGGACTAACATACAATGAGCAGTTCTTC. It specifies CSAAKGLTYNEQFF.

This clonotype showed up just a few times. V is TRBV15 and J is TRBJ2-3; the D gene is possibly TRBD1 (6 bases). V lost 0 bases, J lost 1 base, and 8 bases lay in between. Germline values: CDR1 LNHNV, CDR2 YYDKDF (reference sequence). The CDR3 runs 15 residues. CDR3: CATSRDKGGTDTQYF. The CDR3 DNA reads TGTGCCACCAGCAGAGATAAGGGGGGCACAGATACGCAGTATTTT.